The T cell receptor (beta chain) under discussion was sequenced for a study of PD-L1 blockade in urothelial cancer (dated by TCRdb to the late 2010s). A note on the overall study: Therapy was started at some point between 2014 and 2016 for all patients, and atezolizumab 1,200 mg was administered intravenously every 3 weeks. About nine tenths of the roughly 29 patients were males with bladder-origin urothelial cancer, and about two thirds of the roughly 30 reported a prior smoking history. Patients had an ECOG performance status of 0 or 1 and had received between 0 and 3 prior chemotherapy regimens. Blood samples were analyzed 3 weeks after the start of treatment (second dose) and 6 weeks after the start of treatment. A median of roughly 140,000 T cells and some 90,000 unique TCRs was obtained from blood samples, and a median clonality of approximately 0.08 was observed. An exploratory multi-omic analysis was conducted of the somatic, immune and clinical correlates of response to PD-L1 blockade with atezolizumab in urothelial cancer. Pretreatment tumor samples and matched peripheral blood, collected serially before and after atezolizumab treatment, underwent TCR sequencing. Progression-free survival longer than 6 months counted as durable clinical benefit, and TCR features were additionally tested against both progression-free and overall survival. In the same patients who had TCR sequencing, pretreatment tumors also underwent whole exome sequencing and RNA sequencing. Durable clinical benefit was achieved by nine patients and was not achieved by 20 patients. Approximately 30 patients had pretreatment blood TCR-seq, about 24 had at least one posttreatment blood collection, and about 24 had tumor TCR-seq. Study-wide conclusions, independent of this receptor: Because of the small sample size (n = 29) and the many exploratory analyses performed, the results are intended to be regarded as hypothesis-generating. A pretreatment peripheral blood TCR clonality below the median was linked to improved progression-free and overall survival. Among patients with durable benefit, tumor-associated TCR clones showed greater expansion in peripheral blood 3 weeks after treatment started (n of about 20, p = 0.022).

For CDR1 and CDR2, the germline V gene (reference sequence) lists LNHDA and SQIVND. V sheds 7 bases and J sheds 0 bases, leaving 16 bases between their ends. The CDR3 spans 16 residues, from the cysteine through the phenylalanine. CDR3 DNA only is kept here, 48 bases in frame from base 1. The time point label of this sample denotes: peripheral blood 6 weeks after treatment start. A total of under 30 patients with locally advanced or metastatic urothelial carcinoma, treated at Memorial Sloan Kettering on a trial protocol, made up the cohort. Peripheral blood mononuclear cells were collected pretreatment and during treatment, with between 1 and 8 total time points obtained per patient. The Qiagen DNeasy Blood extraction kit was used to purify genomic DNA from total PBMCs and tumor samples. PBMCs were collected pretreatment and during treatment, and were isolated and stored as previously described. Remarks on this clone: Which antigen it targets is not known. No quality values exist for individual bases; no much larger clone is one base distant.

Synthetic TCR analog templates were spiked into each PCR so that absolute template abundance could be estimated from read counts. The immunoSEQ assay used bias-controlled V and J gene primers to amplify TCRbeta CDR3 regions from genomic DNA. Sequencing of rearranged TCRbeta segments was performed at approximately 20X coverage. For the original study's pipeline: Clustering was used to correct sequencing errors, and CDR3s were annotated against IMGT to assign V, D and J genes. Downstream analyses used only productive TCRbeta rearrangements, leaving out any out-of-frame or stop-codon sequences. Clonality was computed as one minus Shannon entropy normalized by the log of the number of unique productive sequences. Clones differing between time points or between blood and tumor were identified by Fisher's exact test with Benjamini-Hochberg correction at adjusted p below 0.01. TCRdb stores this immuneACCESS table with in-frame sequences only. Part of the clones is absent; in the studies checked, under half of the shortfall reflects unresolved V genes, and no reason is known for the rest. For V, J and clone size, that table is used; D and trimming come from the DNA. The sample table lists around 69,000 clones, less than 95% of them with a count of one. Of the sample, 0.7% to 0.9% falls within the top ten clones.

Rearrangement joined TRBV19 to TRBJ1-5; 6 matching bases give a weak D call of TRBD1. Here the sequenced sample was PBMCs, taken around atezolizumab (anti-PD-L1) treatment. This sequence originates from a woman older than 75 with urothelial cancer. The CDR3 reads as follows: CASTPDRPYSNQPQHF. At the DNA level, the sequence is TGTGCCAGTACCCCGGACAGACCGTATAGCAATCAGCCCCAGCATTTT.